The sequence of this T cell receptor (beta chain) was determined in a study of regulatory T cells in long-lasting Graves disease. Overall study findings and caveats: Persistent cases of Graves' showed reduced TCR diversity relative to newly diagnosed patients. Persistent disease favored TRBV28, TRBJ1-2 and TRBJ2-5.

Construction of the TCR beta libraries employed iRepertoire HTBI primers in conjunction with Arm-PCR of CDR3 regions. In the source study's methods: Analysis of the samples identified 60 to 75 TRBV and roughly 15 TRBJ segments. MiXCR, run by TCRdb on the multiplex PCR reads, gives a single entry per CDR3 protein. The V and J calls here are based on TCRdb, not the publication. The sample shows about 220,000 distinct CDR3 sequences, roughly a fifth of them seen only once. The time point here: newly diagnosed GD, antithyroid drugs for less than 3 months. Making the TCR library involved RNA that had been extracted from PBMCs. This clonotype has a count of ten or more. Its matching antigen is unknown. The J segment lost 7 bases and the V segment lost 5 bases, leaving 3 bases of the junction unmatched. The CDR3 sequence is 13 residues long. Germline loops: CDR1 MNHEY, CDR2 SVGEGT. These data were also filed under a second study, of T cells in Graves' hyperthyroidism and ophthalmopathy.

Sequences were derived from peripheral blood mononuclear cells (PBMCs), sampled at new diagnosis, from a patient treated with antithyroid drugs. The V gene is TRBV6-2 or TRBV6-3, the J gene TRBJ2-1; the match to TRBD1 covers 9 bases. The TCR originated in a woman aged 25 to 39 with Graves disease. The CDR3 region is CASSGQGWNEQFF. CDR3 nucleotide sequence: TGTGCCAGCAGTGGACAGGGGTGGAATGAGCAGTTCTTC.